This T cell receptor beta chain was recovered during a study of a mutant IDH1 vaccine in newly diagnosed glioma. Some clones are missing from TCRdb's copy, which holds only in-frame ones; the method was immunoSEQ multiplex PCR. The sample lists roughly 64,000 clones; 74% were seen once. Regarding time point: week 35, safety follow-up. Alongside topical imiquimod, each dose of vaccine comprised 300 ug of mutant IDH1 20-mer peptide. Per germline, CDR1 MDHEN and CDR2 SYDVKM. The V gene lost 5 bases and the J gene lost 8 bases, with 15 bases spanning the gap. The CDR3 length is 13 residues. Concerning this clone: The target antigen is unknown.

The sequence derives from a man aged 45 to 65 with glioma. The chain employs TRBV28 and TRBJ1-2; the D gene is possibly TRBD1 (5 bases). The specimen was PBMCs, collected from a glioma patient whose treatment included an IDH1 peptide vaccine. This chain's CDR3 is CASSGPGSGGYTF. CDR3 in DNA: TGTGCCAGCAGTGGGCCAGGGTCGGGGGGCTACACCTTC.